The clone carrying this T cell receptor beta chain was observed at least ten times. Per the germline V gene, CDR1 is SQVTM and CDR2 is ANQGSEA. Trimming cost V 5 bases and J 3 bases; bases outside gene matches: 7. This CDR3 is built from 13 residues. TCRdb re-analysed the 5' RACE reads in MiXCR, keeping a single row per CDR3 protein. Of about 47,000 distinct CDR3 sequences listed, roughly 7.4% are singletons. As for time point: blood at routine non-recurrence follow-up after resection. Unsorted whole RNA of tumor, nontumor lung or frozen PBMC was sequenced. This specimen comes from a study of spatial heterogeneity in lung cancer.

The V gene is TRBV29-1, the J gene TRBJ2-7, with 7 nucleotides matching TRBD2. Sample: PBMCs, taken at follow-up. This TCR derives from a female donor with early-stage non-small cell lung cancer. This CDR3 is CSVLSGESYEQYF. CDR3 in DNA: TGCAGCGTTTTGAGCGGGGAAAGCTACGAGCAGTACTTC.